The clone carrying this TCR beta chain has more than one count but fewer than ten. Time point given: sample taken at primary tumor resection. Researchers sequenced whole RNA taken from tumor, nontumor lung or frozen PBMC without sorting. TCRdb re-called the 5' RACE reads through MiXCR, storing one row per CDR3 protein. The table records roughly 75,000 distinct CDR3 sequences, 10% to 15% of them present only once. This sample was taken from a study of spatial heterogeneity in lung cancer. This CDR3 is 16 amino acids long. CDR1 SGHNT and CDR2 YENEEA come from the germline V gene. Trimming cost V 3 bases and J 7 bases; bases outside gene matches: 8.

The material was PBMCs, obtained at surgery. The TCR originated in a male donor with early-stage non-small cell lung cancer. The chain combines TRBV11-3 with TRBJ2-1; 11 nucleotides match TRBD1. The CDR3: CASSLAGTGGENEQFF. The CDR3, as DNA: TGTGCCAGCAGCTTGGCCGGGACAGGGGGAGAGAATGAGCAGTTCTTC.